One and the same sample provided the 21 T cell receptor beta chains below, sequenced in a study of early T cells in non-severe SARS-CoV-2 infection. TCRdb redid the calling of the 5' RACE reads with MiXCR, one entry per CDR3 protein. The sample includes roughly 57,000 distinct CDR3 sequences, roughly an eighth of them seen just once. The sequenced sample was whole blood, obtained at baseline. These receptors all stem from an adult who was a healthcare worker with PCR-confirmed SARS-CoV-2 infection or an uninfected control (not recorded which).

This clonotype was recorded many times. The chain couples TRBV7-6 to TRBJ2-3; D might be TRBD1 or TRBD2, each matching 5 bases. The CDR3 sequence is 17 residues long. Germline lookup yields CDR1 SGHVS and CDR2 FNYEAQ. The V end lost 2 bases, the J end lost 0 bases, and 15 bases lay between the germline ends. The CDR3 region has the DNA TGTGCCAGCAGCTTAAGTGTCGATCGGGGCAGCACAGATACGCAGTATTTT. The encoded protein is CASSLSVDRGSTDTQYF.

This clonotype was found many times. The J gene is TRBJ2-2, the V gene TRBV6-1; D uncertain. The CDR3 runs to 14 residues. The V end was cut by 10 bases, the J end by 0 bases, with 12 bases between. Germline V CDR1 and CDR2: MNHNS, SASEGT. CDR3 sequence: CATAKVANTGELFF. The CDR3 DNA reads TGTGCCACCGCTAAGGTAGCGAACACCGGGGAGCTGTTTTTT.

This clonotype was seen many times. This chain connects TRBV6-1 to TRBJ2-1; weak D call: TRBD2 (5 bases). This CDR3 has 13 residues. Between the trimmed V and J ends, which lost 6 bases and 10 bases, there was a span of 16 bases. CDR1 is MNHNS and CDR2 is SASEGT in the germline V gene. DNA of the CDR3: TGTGCCAGCAGACTAGAGGGCCCGGGGGAGCAGTTCTTC. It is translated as CASRLEGPGEQFF.

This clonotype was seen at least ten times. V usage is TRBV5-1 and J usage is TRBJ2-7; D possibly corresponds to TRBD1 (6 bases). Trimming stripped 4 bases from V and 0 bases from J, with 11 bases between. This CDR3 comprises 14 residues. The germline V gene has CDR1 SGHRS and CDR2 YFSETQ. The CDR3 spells CASSPGTPSYEQYF. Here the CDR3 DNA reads TGCGCCAGCAGCCCCGGGACACCCTCCTACGAGCAGTACTTC.

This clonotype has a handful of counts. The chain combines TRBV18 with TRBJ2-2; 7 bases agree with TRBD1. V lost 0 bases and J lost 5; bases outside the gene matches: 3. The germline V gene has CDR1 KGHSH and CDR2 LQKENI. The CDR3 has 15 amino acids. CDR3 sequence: CASSPPPGQTGELFF. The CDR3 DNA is TGTGCCAGCTCACCACCTCCGGGACAGACCGGGGAGCTGTTTTTT.

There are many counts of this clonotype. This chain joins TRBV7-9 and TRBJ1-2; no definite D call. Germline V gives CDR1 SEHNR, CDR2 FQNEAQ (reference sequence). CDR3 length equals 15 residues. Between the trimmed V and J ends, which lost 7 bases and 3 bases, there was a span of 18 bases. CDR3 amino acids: CASTDGRVWDYGYTF. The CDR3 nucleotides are TGTGCCAGCACCGATGGACGGGTTTGGGACTATGGCTACACCTTC.

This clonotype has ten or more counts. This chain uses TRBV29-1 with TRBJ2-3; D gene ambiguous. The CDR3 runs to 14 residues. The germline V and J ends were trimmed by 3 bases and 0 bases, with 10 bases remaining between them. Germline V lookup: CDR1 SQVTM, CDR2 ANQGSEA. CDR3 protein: CSVEDGLSTDTQYF. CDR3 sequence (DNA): TGCAGCGTTGAGGACGGGTTGAGCACAGATACGCAGTATTTT.

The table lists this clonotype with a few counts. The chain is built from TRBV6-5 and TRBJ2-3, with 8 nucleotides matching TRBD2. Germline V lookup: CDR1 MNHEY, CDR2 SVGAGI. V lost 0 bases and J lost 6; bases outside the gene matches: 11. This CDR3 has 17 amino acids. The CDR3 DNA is TGTGCCAGCAGTTACTCCCGGGGGAGCGGGGGCCCCGATACGCAGTATTTT. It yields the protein CASSYSRGSGGPDTQYF.

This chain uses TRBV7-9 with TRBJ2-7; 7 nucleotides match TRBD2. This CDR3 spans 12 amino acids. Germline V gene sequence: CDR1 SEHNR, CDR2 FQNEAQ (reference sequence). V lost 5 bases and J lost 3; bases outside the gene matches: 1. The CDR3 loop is CASSREGYEQYF. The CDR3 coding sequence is TGTGCCAGCAGCAGGGAGGGCTACGAGCAGTACTTC.

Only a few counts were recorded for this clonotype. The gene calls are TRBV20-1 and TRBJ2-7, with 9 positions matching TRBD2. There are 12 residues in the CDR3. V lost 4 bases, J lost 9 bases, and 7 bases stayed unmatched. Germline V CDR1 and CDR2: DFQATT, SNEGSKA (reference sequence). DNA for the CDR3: TGCAGTGCTACTAGCGGGGCCTGGGGGCAGTACTTC. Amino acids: CSATSGAWGQYF.

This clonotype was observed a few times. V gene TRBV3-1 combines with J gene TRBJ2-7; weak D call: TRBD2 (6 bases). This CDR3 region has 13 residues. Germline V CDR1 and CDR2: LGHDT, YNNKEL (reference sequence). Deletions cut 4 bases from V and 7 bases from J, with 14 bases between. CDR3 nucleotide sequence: TGTGCCAGCAGCCGGGTATCGGAGGGGGAGCAGTACTTC. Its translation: CASSRVSEGEQYF.

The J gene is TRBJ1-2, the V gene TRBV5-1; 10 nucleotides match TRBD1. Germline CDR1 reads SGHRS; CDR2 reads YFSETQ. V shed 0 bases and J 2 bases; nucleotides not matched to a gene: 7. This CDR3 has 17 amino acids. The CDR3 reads CASSLEGQGSDNYGYTF. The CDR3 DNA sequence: TGCGCCAGCAGCTTGGAGGGACAGGGGAGTGACAACTATGGCTACACCTTC. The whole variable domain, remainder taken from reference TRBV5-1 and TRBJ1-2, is KAGVTQTPRYLIKTRGQQVTLSCSPISGHRSVSWYQQTPGQGLQFLFEYFSETQRNKGNFPGRFSGRQFSNSRSEMNVSTLELGDSALYLCASSLEGQGSDNYGYTFGSGTRLTVV.

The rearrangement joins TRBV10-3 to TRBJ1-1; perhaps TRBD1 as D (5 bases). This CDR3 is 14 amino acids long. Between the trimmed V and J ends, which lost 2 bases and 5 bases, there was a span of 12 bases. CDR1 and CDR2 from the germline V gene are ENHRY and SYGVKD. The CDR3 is CAISEQGGETEAFF. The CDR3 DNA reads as TGTGCCATCAGTGAGCAGGGAGGGGAAACTGAAGCTTTCTTT.

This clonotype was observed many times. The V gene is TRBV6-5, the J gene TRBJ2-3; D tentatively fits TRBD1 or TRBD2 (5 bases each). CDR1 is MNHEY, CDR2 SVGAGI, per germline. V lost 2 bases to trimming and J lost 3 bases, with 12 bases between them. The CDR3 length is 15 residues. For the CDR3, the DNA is TGTGCCAGCAGTTACCGGTTCGAGGGGACAGATACGCAGTATTTT. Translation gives CASSYRFEGTDTQYF.

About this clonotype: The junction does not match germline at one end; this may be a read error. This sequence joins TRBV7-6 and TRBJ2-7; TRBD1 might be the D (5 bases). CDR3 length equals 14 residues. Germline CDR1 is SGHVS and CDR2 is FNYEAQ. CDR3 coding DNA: TGTGACAGCGTCCCGAAGTGGGGCACCTACGAGCAGTACTTC. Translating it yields CDSVPKWGTYEQYF. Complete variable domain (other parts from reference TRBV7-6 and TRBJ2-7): GAGVSQSPRYKVTKRGQDVALRCDPISGHVSLYWYRQALGQGPEFLTYFNYEAQQDKSGLPNDRFSAERPEGSISTLTIQRTEQRDSAMYRCDSVPKWGTYEQYFGPGTRLTVT.

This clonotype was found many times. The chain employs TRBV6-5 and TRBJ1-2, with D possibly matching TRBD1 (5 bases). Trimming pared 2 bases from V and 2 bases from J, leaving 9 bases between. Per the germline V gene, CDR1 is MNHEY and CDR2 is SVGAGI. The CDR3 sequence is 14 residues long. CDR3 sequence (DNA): TGTGCCAGCAGTTACGGGGCAGCAAACTATGGCTACACCTTC. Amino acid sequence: CASSYGAANYGYTF.

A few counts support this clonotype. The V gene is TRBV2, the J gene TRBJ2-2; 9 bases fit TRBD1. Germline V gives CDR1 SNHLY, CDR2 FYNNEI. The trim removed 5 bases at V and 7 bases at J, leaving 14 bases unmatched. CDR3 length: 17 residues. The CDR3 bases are TGTGCCAGCAGTCGTTCCGGGACAGGGCCCCTCGGCGGGGAGCTGTTTTTT. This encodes CASSRSGTGPLGGELFF.

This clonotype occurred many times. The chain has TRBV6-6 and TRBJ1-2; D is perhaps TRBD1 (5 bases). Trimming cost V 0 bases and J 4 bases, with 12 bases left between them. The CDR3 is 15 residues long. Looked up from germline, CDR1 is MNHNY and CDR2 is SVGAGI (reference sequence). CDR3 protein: CASSYSRQGSYGYTF. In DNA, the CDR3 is TGTGCCAGCAGTTACTCGAGGCAGGGTAGCTATGGCTACACCTTC.

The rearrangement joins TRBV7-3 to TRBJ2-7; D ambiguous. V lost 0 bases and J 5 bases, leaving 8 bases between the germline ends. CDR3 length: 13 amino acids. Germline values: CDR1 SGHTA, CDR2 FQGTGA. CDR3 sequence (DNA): TGTGCCAGCAGCTTAACAGGATCTAACGAGCAGTACTTC. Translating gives CASSLTGSNEQYF.

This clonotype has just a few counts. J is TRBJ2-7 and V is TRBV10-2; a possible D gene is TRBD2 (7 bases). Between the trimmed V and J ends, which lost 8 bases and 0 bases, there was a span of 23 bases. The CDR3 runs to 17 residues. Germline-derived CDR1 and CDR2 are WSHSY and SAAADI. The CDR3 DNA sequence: TGCGCCAGCTTCGGTTCGCGGGGGCTCTCCCCCTCCTACGAGCAGTACTTC. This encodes CASFGSRGLSPSYEQYF.

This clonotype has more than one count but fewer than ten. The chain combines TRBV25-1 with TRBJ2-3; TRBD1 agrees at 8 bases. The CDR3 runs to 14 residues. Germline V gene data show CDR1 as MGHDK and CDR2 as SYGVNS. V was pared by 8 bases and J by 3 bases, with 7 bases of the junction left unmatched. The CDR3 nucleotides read TGTGCCAGCGAAGGGACAGGTTTGACAGATACGCAGTATTTT. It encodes CASEGTGLTDTQYF.